A single sample gave rise to the 20 T cell receptor beta chains below, sequenced in a study of cytomegalovirus exposure and HLA in healthy donors. PCR involved 60 Vbeta and 13 Jbeta primers. Clones were sequenced by immunoSEQ multiplex PCR, and TCRdb holds only the in-frame ones, with some missing. The sample holds 100,000 to 150,000 clones, 80% seen once. The sample consisted of PBMCs. The receptor source for this set is a man aged 35-49 years in good health and CMV-seronegative.

The V gene is TRBV19, the J gene TRBJ1-5; 8 nucleotides match TRBD1. The CDR3 is 15 residues long. After removal of 3 bases from V and 9 bases from J, the junction contained 10 bases not matched to a gene. Germline V gene lookup returns CDR1 LNHDA and CDR2 SQIVND (reference sequence). The CDR3 DNA sequence: TGTGCCAGTAGTATGGGGGACAGGCCCTTAGGGCCCCAGCATTTT. Translated, it gives CASSMGDRPLGPQHF. The whole variable domain, remainder taken from reference TRBV19 and TRBJ1-5, is DGGITQSPKYLFRKEGQNVTLSCEQNLNHDAMYWYRQDPGQGLRLIYYSQIVNDFQKGDIAEGYSVSREKKESFPLTVTSAQKNPTAFYLCASSMGDRPLGPQHFGDGTRLSIL.

The chain combines TRBV28 with TRBJ2-3; a weak D match, TRBD1 (5 bases). Trimming stripped 3 bases from V and 5 bases from J, with 9 bases between. The CDR3 length is 13 residues. The germline V gene encodes CDR1 MDHEN and CDR2 SYDVKM. In DNA, the CDR3 is TGTGCCAGCAGTTTGCAGGGTCAAGATACGCAGTATTTT. Translated, it gives CASSLQGQDTQYF. Full variable domain (missing parts from reference TRBV28 and TRBJ2-3): DVKVTQSSRYLVKRTGEKVFLECVQDMDHENMFWYRQDPGLGLRLIYFSYDVKMKEKGDIPEGYSVSREKKERFSLILESASTNQTSMYLCASSLQGQDTQYFGPGTRLTVL.

This sequence joins TRBV5-6 and TRBJ2-7; 7 bases are shared with TRBD1. There are 16 residues in the CDR3. Germline V gene lookup returns CDR1 SGHDT and CDR2 YYEEEE. With 4 bases clipped from V and 4 bases from J, the junction kept 14 bases outside the gene matches. DNA of the CDR3: TGTGCCAGCAGCCTCGTCCGGGACAGCCCACTGTACGAGCAGTACTTC. Protein sequence: CASSLVRDSPLYEQYF. Supplemented by reference TRBV5-6 and TRBJ2-7, the full variable domain reads DAGVTQSPTHLIKTRGQQVTLRCSPKSGHDTVSWYQQALGQGPQFIFQYYEEEERQRGNFPDRFSGHQFPNYSSELNVNALLLGDSALYLCASSLVRDSPLYEQYFGPGTRLTVT.

V gene TRBV6-5 combines with J gene TRBJ1-1; 12 bases agree with TRBD1. This CDR3 spans 15 amino acids. Germline CDR1 reads MNHEY; CDR2 reads SVGAGI. V lost 6 bases, J lost 4 bases, and 6 bases stayed unmatched. In DNA, the CDR3 is TGTGCCAGCAGCCGGGGGGGACAGGGGGCCACTGAAGCTTTCTTT. It is translated as CASSRGGQGATEAFF.

The V gene is TRBV5-1, the J gene TRBJ2-2; perhaps TRBD2 as D (6 bases). The CDR3 extends over 15 amino acids. The germline V gene has CDR1 SGHRS and CDR2 YFSETQ. The V and J ends lost 0 bases and 6 bases respectively, with 12 bases between them. As DNA, the CDR3 is TGCGCCAGCAGCTTGGCCTTGGGCGGGGCCGGGGAGCTGTTTTTT. Translation gives CASSLALGGAGELFF.

This clone has a single count. The chain has TRBV7-9 and TRBJ1-1, with 9 bases matching TRBD1. From germline, CDR1 is SEHNR and CDR2 FQNEAQ (reference sequence). V trimming: 4 bases; J trimming: 0 bases; junction bases outside the gene matches: 12. CDR3 length: 18 amino acids. CDR3 nucleotide sequence: TGTGCCAGCAGCTCCCCCGTAGGGACAGGGAATATGAACACTGAAGCTTTCTTT. This codes for CASSSPVGTGNMNTEAFF.

V gene TRBV6-6 combines with J gene TRBJ2-7, with D possibly TRBD2 on 5 matching bases. Trimming cost V 7 bases and J 5 bases, with 15 bases left between them. Per the germline V gene, CDR1 is MNHNY and CDR2 is SVGAGI (reference sequence). The CDR3 contains 13 residues. CDR3 loop: CASTSPRGHEQYF. The CDR3 DNA reads TGTGCCAGCACATCGCCCCGAGGGCACGAGCAGTACTTC.

The chain couples TRBV5-4 to TRBJ1-2, with no clear D. There are 11 residues in the CDR3. V was clipped by 4 bases and J by 8 bases, with 9 bases between them. Germline CDR1 reads SGHNT; CDR2 reads YYREEE (reference sequence). The CDR3: CASSPGRGYTF. The CDR3 DNA follows: TGTGCCAGCAGCCCGGGAAGAGGCTACACCTTC. The full variable domain, completed using reference TRBV5-4 and TRBJ1-2, is ETGVTQSPTHLIKTRGQQVTLRCSSQSGHNTVSWYQQALGQGPQFIFQYYREEENGRGNFPPRFSGLQFPNYSSELNVNALELDDSALYLCASSPGRGYTFGSGTRLTVV.

Here the CDR3 DNA reads TGCGCCAGCAGCTTTGGGACTAGCGGGACGTCCTACAATGAGCAGTTCTTC. Translating gives CASSFGTSGTSYNEQFF. The chain recombines TRBV5-1 with TRBJ2-1; 13 nucleotides agree with TRBD2. The germline gives CDR1 SGHRS, CDR2 YFSETQ. The J segment lost 1 base and the V segment lost 2 bases, leaving 3 bases of the junction unmatched. The CDR3 has 17 amino acids.

This clone came up once. Other DNA sequences of this sample code for an identical CDR3. The chain combines TRBV7-9 with TRBJ2-1; 7 bases line up with TRBD2. CDR3 size: 15 residues. Germline values: CDR1 SEHNR, CDR2 FQNEAQ (reference sequence). The V and J ends lost 5 bases and 0 bases, in that order; junction bases with no gene match: 4. The CDR3 spells CASSPRGSSYNEQFF. The CDR3 nucleotides read TGTGCCAGCAGCCCGCGGGGGAGCTCCTACAATGAGCAGTTCTTC.

This clone turned up a few times. The chain employs TRBV6-6 and TRBJ2-1; D unresolved. The CDR3 covers 13 residues. The V end was cut by 5 bases, the J end by 4 bases, with 9 bases between. The germline CDR1 and CDR2 sequences are MNHNY and SVGAGI (reference sequence). CDR3 in amino acids: CASSKDSYNEQFF. DNA of the CDR3: TGTGCCAGCAGTAAAGACTCTTACAATGAGCAGTTCTTC.

The chain carries TRBV27 and TRBJ1-1; 9 bases map to TRBD1. From germline, CDR1 is MNHEY and CDR2 SMNVEV (reference sequence). This CDR3 is built from 19 residues. Trimming took 1 base from V and 0 from J; bases not matched to a gene: 12. The DNA for the CDR3 is TGTGCCAGCAGTTTATTCGCCCCGGGACAGGGAGCCGTGAACACTGAAGCTTTCTTT. This translates into CASSLFAPGQGAVNTEAFF.

The chain recombines TRBV7-9 with TRBJ2-3; D is possibly TRBD2 (6 bases). The CDR3 contains 16 residues. In germline, CDR1 is SEHNR, CDR2 FQNEAQ (reference sequence). Between the trimmed V and J ends, which lost 1 base and 4 bases, there was a span of 15 bases. CDR3 DNA: TGTGCCAGCAGCTTAGGGGGCGGGACCCACGCAGATACGCAGTATTTT. Protein sequence: CASSLGGGTHADTQYF.

This clone has only a few counts. The chain carries TRBV19 and TRBJ1-1; possibly TRBD1 for D (5 bases). CDR3 length equals 14 residues. Trimming took off 2 bases at V and 1 base at J, with 8 bases between the two ends. CDR1 LNHDA and CDR2 SQIVND come from the germline V gene (reference sequence). The CDR3 is CASSIRGRNTEAFF. CDR3 bases: TGTGCCAGTAGTATAAGGGGAAGGAACACTGAAGCTTTCTTT.

The CDR3 DNA reads TGTGCCAGCAGTGAAGCCGGGACTGAAGGCTACACCTTC. Protein product: CASSEAGTEGYTF. The rearrangement joins TRBV2 to TRBJ1-2; D perhaps matches TRBD1 (5 bases). This CDR3 comprises 13 residues. The V end lost 0 bases, the J end lost 8 bases, and 10 bases lay between the germline ends. Per the germline V gene, CDR1 is SNHLY and CDR2 is FYNNEI.

The chain links TRBV9 to TRBJ1-1; TRBD1 is a possible D gene (5 bases). V was clipped by 3 bases and J by 2 bases, with 8 bases between them. The CDR3 totals 13 residues. Germline V lookup: CDR1 SGDLS, CDR2 YYNGEE. CDR3 loop: CASSAQGNTEAFF. CDR3 bases: TGTGCCAGCAGCGCCCAGGGTAACACTGAAGCTTTCTTT.

This clone was seen a handful of times. The CDR3 sequence is CASWGHPRNRENTGELFF. The CDR3 region has the DNA TGTGCCAGCTGGGGCCACCCCCGTAACAGGGAGAACACCGGGGAGCTGTTTTTT. The V gene is TRBV2, the J gene TRBJ2-2, with D perhaps TRBD1 (6 bases). V lost 8 bases, J lost 1 base, and 23 bases lay in between. The CDR3 is made up of 18 amino acids. Germline V CDR1 and CDR2: SNHLY, FYNNEI.

This chain uses TRBV2 with TRBJ2-3, with D maybe TRBD1 (6 bases). CDR1 is SNHLY and CDR2 is FYNNEI in the germline V gene. V lost 7 bases and J lost 1, with 12 bases in between. This CDR3 contains 14 residues. The CDR3 nucleotides read TGTGCCAGCAACTCAGGGGATGGCACAGATACGCAGTATTTT. Its translation is CASNSGDGTDTQYF.

This chain joins TRBV7-7 and TRBJ2-2, with D maybe TRBD2 (6 bases). From germline, CDR1 is SSHAT and CDR2 FNYEAQ (reference sequence). The CDR3 is made up of 16 amino acids. Trimming removed 1 base at V and 6 bases at J, with 15 bases between. The CDR3 bases are TGTGCCAGCAGCTTAGACGGGAGTTCTGTCCCCGGGGAGCTGTTTTTT. Translation gives CASSLDGSSVPGELFF.

V is TRBV18 and J is TRBJ1-3, with TRBD1 as a possible D gene (5 bases). CDR3 length equals 15 residues. Germline CDR1 is KGHSH and CDR2 is LQKENI. Trimming removed 8 bases from V and 4 bases from J, with 18 bases in between. The CDR3 spells CASGGERLSGNTIYF. The DNA for the CDR3 is TGTGCCAGCGGAGGGGAGAGGCTATCCGGAAACACCATATATTTT.